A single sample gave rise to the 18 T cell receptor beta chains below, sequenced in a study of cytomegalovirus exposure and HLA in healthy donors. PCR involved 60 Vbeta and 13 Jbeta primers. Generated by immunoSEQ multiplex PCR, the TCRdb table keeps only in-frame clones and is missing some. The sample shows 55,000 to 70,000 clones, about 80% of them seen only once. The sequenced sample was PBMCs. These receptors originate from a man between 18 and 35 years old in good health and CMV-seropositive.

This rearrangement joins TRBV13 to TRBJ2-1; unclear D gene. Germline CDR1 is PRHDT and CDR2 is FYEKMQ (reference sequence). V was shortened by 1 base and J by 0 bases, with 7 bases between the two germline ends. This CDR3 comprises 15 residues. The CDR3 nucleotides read TGTGCCAGCAGCTTAGCCCGGAGCTCCTACAATGAGCAGTTCTTC. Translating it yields CASSLARSSYNEQFF.

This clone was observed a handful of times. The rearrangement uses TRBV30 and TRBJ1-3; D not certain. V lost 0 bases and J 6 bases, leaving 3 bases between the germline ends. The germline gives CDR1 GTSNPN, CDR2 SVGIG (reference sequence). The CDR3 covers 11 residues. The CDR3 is CAWSVLNTIYF. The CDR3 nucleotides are TGTGCCTGGAGTGTACTAAACACCATATATTTT.

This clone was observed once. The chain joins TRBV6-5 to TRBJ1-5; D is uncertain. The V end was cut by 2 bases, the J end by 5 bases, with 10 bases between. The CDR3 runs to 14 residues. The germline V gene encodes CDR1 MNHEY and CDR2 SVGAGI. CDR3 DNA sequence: TGTGCCAGCAGTTACCAACAAGTTGATCAGCCCCAGCATTTT. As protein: CASSYQQVDQPQHF.

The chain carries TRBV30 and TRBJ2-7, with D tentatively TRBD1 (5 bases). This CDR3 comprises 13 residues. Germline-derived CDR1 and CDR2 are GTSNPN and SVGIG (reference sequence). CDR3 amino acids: CVTNPQGSYEQYF. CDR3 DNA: TGTGTTACAAACCCCCAGGGATCCTACGAGCAGTACTTC.

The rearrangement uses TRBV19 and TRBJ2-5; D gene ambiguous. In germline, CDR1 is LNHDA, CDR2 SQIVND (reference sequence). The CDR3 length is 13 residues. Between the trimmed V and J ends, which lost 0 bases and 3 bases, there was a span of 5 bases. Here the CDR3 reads CASSIDPEETQYF. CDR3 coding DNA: TGTGCCAGTAGTATAGACCCAGAAGAGACCCAGTACTTC.

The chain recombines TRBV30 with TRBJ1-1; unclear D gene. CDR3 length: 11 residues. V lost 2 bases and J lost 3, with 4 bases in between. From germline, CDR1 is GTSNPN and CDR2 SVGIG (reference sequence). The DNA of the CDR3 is TGTGCCTGGAGTCGAGACACTGAAGCTTTCTTT. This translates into CAWSRDTEAFF. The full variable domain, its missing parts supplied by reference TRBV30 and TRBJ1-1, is SQTIHQWPATLVQPVGSPLSLECTVEGTSNPNLYWYRQAAGRGLQLLFYSVGIGQISSEVPQNLSASRPQDRQFILSSKKLLLSDSGFYLCAWSRDTEAFFGQGTRLTVV.

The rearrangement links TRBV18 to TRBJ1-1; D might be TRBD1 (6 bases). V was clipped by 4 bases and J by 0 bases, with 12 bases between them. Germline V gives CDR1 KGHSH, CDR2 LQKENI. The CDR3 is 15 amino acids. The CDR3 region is CASSHRTEMNTEAFF. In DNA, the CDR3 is TGTGCCAGCTCACACAGGACAGAAATGAACACTGAAGCTTTCTTT.

The CDR3 DNA is TGTGCCAGCAGTTACTCAGGGGGCACCCACGAGCAGTACTTC. Translating it yields CASSYSGGTHEQYF. J is TRBJ2-7 and V is TRBV6-5; 7 nucleotides align to TRBD1. The germline V gene encodes CDR1 MNHEY and CDR2 SVGAGI. The junction had 4 bases not matched to a gene; V was cut back by 0 bases and J by 5 bases. The CDR3 contains 14 residues.

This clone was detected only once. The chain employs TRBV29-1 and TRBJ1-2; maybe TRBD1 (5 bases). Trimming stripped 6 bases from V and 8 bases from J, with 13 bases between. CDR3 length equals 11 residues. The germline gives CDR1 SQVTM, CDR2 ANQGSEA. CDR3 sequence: CSVPQGGGYTF. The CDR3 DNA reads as TGCAGCGTCCCCCAGGGCGGAGGCTACACCTTC.

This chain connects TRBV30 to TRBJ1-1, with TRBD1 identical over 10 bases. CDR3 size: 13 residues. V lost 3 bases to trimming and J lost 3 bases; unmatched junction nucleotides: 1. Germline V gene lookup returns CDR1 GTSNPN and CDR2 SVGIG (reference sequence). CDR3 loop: CAWSGQGDTEAFF. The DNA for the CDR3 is TGTGCCTGGAGCGGACAGGGGGACACTGAAGCTTTCTTT. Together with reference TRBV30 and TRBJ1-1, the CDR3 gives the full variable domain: SQTIHQWPATLVQPVGSPLSLECTVEGTSNPNLYWYRQAAGRGLQLLFYSVGIGQISSEVPQNLSASRPQDRQFILSSKKLLLSDSGFYLCAWSGQGDTEAFFGQGTRLTVV.

CDR3 nucleotide sequence: TGTGCGGCCCGCTCTGACAGGGCCCATGGCTACACCTTC. This translates into CAARSDRAHGYTF. The V call is TRBV30, the J call TRBJ1-2, with TRBD1 identical over 7 bases. This CDR3 region has 13 residues. Germline V gene sequence: CDR1 GTSNPN, CDR2 SVGIG (reference sequence).

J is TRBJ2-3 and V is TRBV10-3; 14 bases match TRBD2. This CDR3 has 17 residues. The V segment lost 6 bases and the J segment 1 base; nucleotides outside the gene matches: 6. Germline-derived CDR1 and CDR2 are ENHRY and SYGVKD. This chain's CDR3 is CAISPGTSGSRTDTQYF. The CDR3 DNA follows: TGTGCCATCAGCCCCGGGACTAGCGGGAGTCGCACAGATACGCAGTATTTT.

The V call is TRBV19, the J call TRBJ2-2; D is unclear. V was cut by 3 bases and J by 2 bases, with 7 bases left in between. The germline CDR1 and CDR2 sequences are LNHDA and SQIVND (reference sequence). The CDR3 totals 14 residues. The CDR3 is CASSIGFNTGELFF. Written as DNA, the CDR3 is TGTGCCAGTAGTATTGGCTTCAACACCGGGGAGCTGTTTTTT.

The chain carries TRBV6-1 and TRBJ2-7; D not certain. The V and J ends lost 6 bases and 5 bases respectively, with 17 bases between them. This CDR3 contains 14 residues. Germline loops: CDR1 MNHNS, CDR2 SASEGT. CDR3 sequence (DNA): TGTGCCAGCAGGGTTTCGTTCGATAGCCACGAGCAGTACTTC. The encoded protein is CASRVSFDSHEQYF.

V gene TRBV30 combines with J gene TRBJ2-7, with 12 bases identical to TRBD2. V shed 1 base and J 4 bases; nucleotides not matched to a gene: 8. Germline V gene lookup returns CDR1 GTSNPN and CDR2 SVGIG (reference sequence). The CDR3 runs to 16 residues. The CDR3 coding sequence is TGTGCCTGGAGTGCCCGTCTACTAGCGGGGGGTTACGAGCAGTACTTC. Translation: CAWSARLLAGGYEQYF.

CDR3 nucleotide sequence: TGTGCCTGGAGTGTACTGAACGGCAATCAGCCCCAGCATTTT. It is translated as CAWSVLNGNQPQHF. The chain couples TRBV30 to TRBJ1-5; D remains ambiguous. V lost 0 bases to trimming and J lost 2 bases, with 8 bases between them. Germline V gene data show CDR1 as GTSNPN and CDR2 as SVGIG (reference sequence). This CDR3 is 14 amino acids long. The full variable domain, completed using reference TRBV30 and TRBJ1-5, is SQTIHQWPATLVQPVGSPLSLECTVEGTSNPNLYWYRQAAGRGLQLLFYSVGIGQISSEVPQNLSASRPQDRQFILSSKKLLLSDSGFYLCAWSVLNGNQPQHFGDGTRLSIL.

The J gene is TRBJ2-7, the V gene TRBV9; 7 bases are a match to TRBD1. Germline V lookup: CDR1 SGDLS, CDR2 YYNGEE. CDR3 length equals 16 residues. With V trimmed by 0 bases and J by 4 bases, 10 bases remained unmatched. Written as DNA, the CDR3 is TGTGCCAGCAGCGTAGGGGGGACCGGGACAGATTACGAGCAGTACTTC. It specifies CASSVGGTGTDYEQYF.

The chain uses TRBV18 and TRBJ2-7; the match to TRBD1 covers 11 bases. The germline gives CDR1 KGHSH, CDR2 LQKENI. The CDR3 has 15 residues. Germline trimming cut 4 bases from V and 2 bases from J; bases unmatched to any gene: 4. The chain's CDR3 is CASSLGQGATYEQYF. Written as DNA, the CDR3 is TGTGCCAGCTCACTCGGACAGGGGGCGACCTACGAGCAGTACTTC. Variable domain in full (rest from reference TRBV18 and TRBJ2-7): NAGVMQNPRHLVRRRGQEARLRCSPMKGHSHVYWYRQLPEEGLKFMVYLQKENIIDESGMPKERFSAEFPKEGPSILRIQQVVRGDSAAYFCASSLGQGATYEQYFGPGTRLTVT.